The 13 T cell receptor beta chains reported below all come from one sample, sequenced in a study of type 1 regulatory T cells. TCRdb re-analysed the reads in MiXCR, keeping a single row per CDR3 protein. This sample yields more than 60,000 distinct CDR3 sequences, of which roughly half are seen a single time; roughly 2.1% belongs to the top ten. Antigens of these TCRs are unknown. What was sequenced was cultured non-Tr1 T cells, either the whole culture or a sorted T cell fraction (not recorded which). These receptors were taken from a human donor in good health.

The chain is built from TRBV29-1 and TRBJ1-2; unclear D gene. Trimming removed 7 bases at V and 2 bases at J, with 17 bases between. Germline CDR1 and CDR2: SQVTM and ANQGSEA. This CDR3 has 14 residues. The CDR3 DNA reads as TGCAGCGCCCTAACCCCACTCCCCAACTATGGCTACACCTTC. This encodes CSALTPLPNYGYTF.

The gene calls are TRBV7-2 and TRBJ2-1; 10 bases fit TRBD2. Germline CDR1 is SGHTA and CDR2 is FQGNSA. V lost 5 bases to trimming and J lost 0 bases; unmatched junction nucleotides: 13. The CDR3 is 19 residues long. The CDR3 nucleotides are TGTGCCAGCAGCCCCTCAAAGAAGCGGGGGGGAAGCTCCTACAATGAGCAGTTCTTC. It encodes CASSPSKKRGGSSYNEQFF.

The chain employs TRBV30 and TRBJ2-5; D not resolved. V was trimmed by 0 bases and J by 5 bases, leaving 13 bases between them. The CDR3 sequence is 14 residues long. Looked up from germline, CDR1 is GTSNPN and CDR2 is SVGIG (reference sequence). The CDR3 DNA follows: TGTGCCTGGAGTGTAGGAAACGTTGTGGAGACCCAGTACTTC. It yields the protein CAWSVGNVVETQYF.

This clonotype turned up a few times. V is TRBV20-1 and J is TRBJ1-3; D ambiguous. From germline, CDR1 is DFQATT and CDR2 SNEGSKA (reference sequence). This CDR3 has 14 residues. Trimming took 5 bases from V and 0 from J, leaving 11 bases between them. This CDR3 is CSAPTGDSGNTIYF. Written as DNA, the CDR3 is TGCAGTGCTCCGACGGGAGACTCTGGAAACACCATATATTTT.

Concerning this clonotype: At one end, the junction sequence differs from germline, possibly due to a read error. This sequence joins TRBV7-7 and TRBJ2-1; maybe TRBD2 (7 bases). Germline-derived CDR1 and CDR2 are SSHAT and FNYEAQ (reference sequence). The CDR3 is 15 amino acids. The CDR3 loop is CASSLVRGAVNEQFF. Here the CDR3 DNA reads TGTGCTAGCAGCTTAGTTCGGGGGGCCGTGAATGAGCAGTTCTTC.

The genes are TRBV6-6 and TRBJ2-3; D perhaps matches TRBD2 (5 bases). The CDR3 is 16 amino acids. V was pared by 2 bases and J by 3 bases, with 15 bases between. Germline V gene sequence: CDR1 MNHNY, CDR2 SVGAGI (reference sequence). The CDR3 nucleotides are TGTGCCAGCAGTTACCCCTTTGGGGAGTGGACAGATACGCAGTATTTT. Amino acid sequence: CASSYPFGEWTDTQYF.

The V call is TRBV20-1, the J call TRBJ1-1; D may be TRBD1 (5 bases). CDR3 length: 13 amino acids. Germline CDR1 reads DFQATT; CDR2 reads SNEGSKA (reference sequence). Trimming removed 0 bases at V and 4 bases at J, with 9 bases between. The CDR3 here is CSARDPRGTEAFF. The CDR3 DNA sequence: TGCAGTGCTAGAGATCCGAGGGGCACTGAAGCTTTCTTT.

This clonotype turned up a few times. V usage is TRBV7-9 and J usage is TRBJ1-3; 8 bases agree with TRBD1. CDR3 length equals 19 residues. The germline CDR1 and CDR2 sequences are SEHNR and FQNEAQ (reference sequence). V was pared by 5 bases and J by 2 bases, with 17 bases of the junction left unmatched. The CDR3 nucleotides are TGTGCCAGCAGCCTGGGCCGGGACAGGCGTTTGAGGACTGGAAACACCATATATTTT. Its translation is CASSLGRDRRLRTGNTIYF.

The J gene is TRBJ1-6, the V gene TRBV30; D not certain. The CDR3 contains 13 residues. The germline CDR1 and CDR2 sequences are GTSNPN and SVGIG (reference sequence). Trimming shortened V by 1 base and J by 5 bases, and 6 bases separated the two germline ends. Here the CDR3 DNA reads TGTGCCTGGAGTGAACAGAATAATTCACCCCTCCACTTT. The encoded protein is CAWSEQNNSPLHF.

This rearrangement joins TRBV19 to TRBJ1-2; D possibly corresponds to TRBD1 (5 bases). The CDR3 totals 14 residues. Germline CDR1 and CDR2: LNHDA and SQIVND (reference sequence). The V end was cut by 3 bases, the J end by 4 bases, with 12 bases between. CDR3 amino acids: CASSIIPDSYGYTF. DNA of the CDR3: TGTGCCAGTAGTATCATCCCTGACAGCTATGGCTACACCTTC.

The rearrangement joins TRBV20-1 to TRBJ2-1, with a possible D match to TRBD1 (6 bases). This CDR3 is 16 amino acids long. The V and J ends lost 1 base and 4 bases respectively, with 17 bases between them. Germline V gene sequence: CDR1 DFQATT, CDR2 SNEGSKA (reference sequence). CDR3 nucleotide sequence: TGCAGTGCTAGAGTGGTTGGCAGGGGATATTACAATGAGCAGTTCTTC. It translates to CSARVVGRGYYNEQFF.

The rearrangement joins TRBV19 to TRBJ2-2, with unresolved D. In germline, CDR1 is LNHDA, CDR2 SQIVND (reference sequence). This CDR3 has 18 amino acids. The V end lost 4 bases, the J end lost 1 base, and 19 bases lay between the germline ends. This chain's CDR3 is CASSSPPVDSMNTGELFF. The CDR3 region has the DNA TGTGCCAGTAGTAGCCCCCCAGTGGATTCAATGAACACCGGGGAGCTGTTTTTT.

The chain links TRBV7-6 to TRBJ2-2; no clear D. Germline assignment: CDR1 SGHVS and CDR2 FNYEAQ. V lost 3 bases to trimming and J lost 1 base, with 9 bases between them. The CDR3 totals 15 residues. This chain's CDR3 is CASSLPGGNTGELFF. The CDR3 bases are TGTGCCAGCAGCTTGCCTGGTGGGAACACCGGGGAGCTGTTTTTT. The variable domain in full, completed from reference TRBV7-6 and TRBJ2-2, reads GAGVSQSPRYKVTKRGQDVALRCDPISGHVSLYWYRQALGQGPEFLTYFNYEAQQDKSGLPNDRFSAERPEGSISTLTIQRTEQRDSAMYRCASSLPGGNTGELFFGEGSRLTVL.